These 27 T cell receptor beta chains share one sample of origin, sequenced in a study of CD8 T cells in Susac syndrome. The RNA input was 0.5 to 1 ug, and it was reverse transcribed with random hexamers. TCRdb re-analysed the immunoSEQ multiplex PCR reads in MiXCR, keeping a single row per CDR3 protein. The table includes under 85,000 distinct CDR3 sequences, roughly 94% detected once. The sample taken for sequencing was CD8+ T cells from PBMCs. The receptors originated from a human donor with Susac syndrome.

This chain uses TRBV12-3 or TRBV12-4 with TRBJ2-7; no reliable D call. The ends were cut back, 6 bases at V and 3 bases at J, with 9 bases in the middle. The CDR3 covers 12 residues. The CDR3 coding sequence is TGTGCCAGCAGATATGTCGGCTACGAGCAGTACTTC. As protein: CASRYVGYEQYF.

The chain is built from TRBV7-9 and TRBJ2-7; D call uncertain. The CDR3 is made up of 12 amino acids. Per germline, CDR1 SEHNR and CDR2 FQNEAQ (reference sequence). V lost 5 bases, J lost 3 bases, and 8 bases lay in between. The CDR3 nucleotides are TGTGCCAGCAGCACCTACAACTACGAGCAGTACTTC. Protein product: CASSTYNYEQYF.

The gene calls are TRBV19 and TRBJ2-2; D is uncertain. V shed 4 bases and J shed 4 bases, with 4 bases lying between them. Germline CDR1 is LNHDA and CDR2 is SQIVND (reference sequence). The CDR3 covers 12 residues. The CDR3 nucleotides read TGTGCCAGTAGTACTCTCACCGGGGAGCTGTTTTTT. As protein: CASSTLTGELFF. Supplemented by reference TRBV19 and TRBJ2-2, the full variable domain reads DGGITQSPKYLFRKEGQNVTLSCEQNLNHDAMYWYRQDPGQGLRLIYYSQIVNDFQKGDIAEGYSVSREKKESFPLTVTSAQKNPTAFYLCASSTLTGELFFGEGSRLTVL.

The J gene is TRBJ1-6, the V gene TRBV27; D not resolved. V was cut by 4 bases and J by 4 bases, with 8 bases left in between. The CDR3 extends over 14 amino acids. The germline CDR1 and CDR2 sequences are MNHEY and SMNVEV (reference sequence). This CDR3 is CASSYGGYNSPLHF. CDR3 DNA: TGTGCCAGCAGTTATGGAGGGTATAATTCACCCCTCCACTTT.

CDR3 DNA sequence: TGTGCCAGCAGTTTATTCATGGGGGGGGATCCTTTCTATGGCTACACCTTC. Protein: CASSLFMGGDPFYGYTF. The chain employs TRBV28 and TRBJ1-2, with TRBD1 as a possible D gene (5 bases). This CDR3 spans 17 amino acids. Between the trimmed V and J ends, which lost 1 base and 4 bases, there was a span of 19 bases. Germline V gene data show CDR1 as MDHEN and CDR2 as SYDVKM.

J is TRBJ2-2 and V is TRBV6-2 or TRBV6-3, with TRBD2 matching 12 bases. Trimming took 2 bases from V and 3 from J; bases not matched to a gene: 7. Germline V gene data show CDR1 as MNHEY and CDR2 as SVGEGT. The CDR3 is made up of 18 amino acids. The CDR3 nucleotides read TGTGCCAGCAGTTACCAAACCCTAGCGGGAGGGTACACCGGGGAGCTGTTTTTT. It yields the protein CASSYQTLAGGYTGELFF.

The V gene is TRBV20-1, the J gene TRBJ2-7; 8 bases align to TRBD2. The germline CDR1 and CDR2 sequences are DFQATT and SNEGSKA (reference sequence). V shed 5 bases and J 0 bases; nucleotides not matched to a gene: 9. The CDR3 covers 15 residues. The CDR3 nucleotides are TGCAGTGCTCTTCGGACTAGCCCCTTCTCCTACGAGCAGTACTTC. Its protein product is CSALRTSPFSYEQYF.

The chain joins TRBV29-1 to TRBJ2-7; 9 positions match TRBD2. The CDR3 is 15 residues long. J gave up 2 bases and V 3 bases, and 8 bases lay outside the gene matches. In germline, CDR1 is SQVTM, CDR2 ANQGSEA. The CDR3 sequence is CSVEAASGTTYEQYF. The DNA of the CDR3 is TGCAGCGTTGAGGCGGCTAGCGGGACGACCTACGAGCAGTACTTC.

V and J are TRBV6-4 and TRBJ2-1; D might be TRBD2 (5 bases). The CDR3 length is 13 residues. Germline V lookup: CDR1 MRHNA, CDR2 SNTAGT. The V and J ends lost 4 bases and 3 bases respectively, with 7 bases between them. The CDR3 DNA is TGTGCCAGCAGTGCAAGCGGCTACAATGAGCAGTTCTTC. It translates to CASSASGYNEQFF.

V and J are TRBV19 and TRBJ1-5; weak D call: TRBD1 (6 bases). Trimming removed 8 bases from V and 5 bases from J, with 19 bases in between. This CDR3 contains 15 residues. In germline, CDR1 is LNHDA, CDR2 SQIVND (reference sequence). CDR3 protein: CASAPTGTGDQPQHF. The CDR3 coding sequence is TGTGCCAGTGCCCCTACAGGGACGGGGGATCAGCCCCAGCATTTT.

This chain uses TRBV12-3 or TRBV12-4 with TRBJ1-1, with 9 bases lining up with TRBD1. Losses at the gene ends were 5 bases for V and 6 bases for J; bases not matched to a gene: 7. The CDR3 totals 14 residues. CDR3 residues: CASSLGQGLSEAFF. For the CDR3, the DNA is TGTGCCAGCAGTCTGGGACAGGGATTGTCTGAAGCTTTCTTT.

Here the CDR3 reads CASSFGTFGEKLFF. The CDR3 DNA follows: TGTGCCAGCAGTTTTGGGACTTTCGGTGAAAAACTGTTTTTT. The chain carries TRBV27 and TRBJ1-4, with D maybe TRBD1 (5 bases). Germline CDR1 is MNHEY and CDR2 is SMNVEV (reference sequence). CDR3 length: 14 amino acids. The V and J ends lost 3 bases and 7 bases respectively, with 12 bases between them.

This chain uses TRBV9 with TRBJ1-1, with 12 nucleotides matching TRBD1. Germline CDR1 is SGDLS and CDR2 is YYNGEE. Unmatched junction bases numbered 10, after V lost 0 bases and J lost 7 bases. This CDR3 comprises 17 residues. DNA of the CDR3: TGTGCCAGCAGCGTAGAGGGGACAGGGGGCGGAAGAAATGAAGCTTTCTTT. Residues: CASSVEGTGGGRNEAFF.

The CDR3 is CASRSREVTEAFF. DNA of the CDR3: TGTGCCAGCCGTAGCAGGGAAGTCACTGAAGCTTTCTTT. This chain joins TRBV28 and TRBJ1-1; a possible D gene is TRBD1 (5 bases). Trimming shortened V by 8 bases and J by 4 bases, and 14 bases separated the two germline ends. There are 13 residues in the CDR3. Per the germline V gene, CDR1 is MDHEN and CDR2 is SYDVKM. Combining the CDR3 with reference TRBV28 and TRBJ1-1 gives the whole variable domain DVKVTQSSRYLVKRTGEKVFLECVQDMDHENMFWYRQDPGLGLRLIYFSYDVKMKEKGDIPEGYSVSREKKERFSLILESASTNQTSMYLCASRSREVTEAFFGQGTRLTVV.

The chain couples TRBV9 to TRBJ2-7, with D possibly matching TRBD2 (5 bases). The CDR3 is 13 amino acids. Trimming took 0 bases from V and 5 from J, leaving 9 bases between them. Germline-derived CDR1 and CDR2 are SGDLS and YYNGEE. The CDR3, as DNA: TGTGCCAGCAGCGTAGATCGGGAAAACGAGCAGTACTTC. Its translation: CASSVDRENEQYF. Looking up the rest from reference TRBV9 and TRBJ2-7 gives the full variable domain: DSGVTQTPKHLITATGQRVTLRCSPRSGDLSVYWYQQSLDQGLQFLIQYYNGEERAKGNILERFSAQQFPDLHSELNLSSLELGDSALYFCASSVDRENEQYFGPGTRLTVT.

This clonotype occurred once. This chain links TRBV12-3 or TRBV12-4 with TRBJ2-5; D may be TRBD1 or TRBD2 (5 bases each). Trimming pared 4 bases from V and 7 bases from J, leaving 19 bases between. This CDR3 is built from 15 residues. This CDR3 reads CASSWVKGPLGTQYF. In nucleotides, the CDR3 is TGTGCCAGCAGTTGGGTGAAGGGACCCCTCGGGACCCAGTACTTC.

V gene TRBV4-2 combines with J gene TRBJ1-1; D is possibly TRBD1 (6 bases). V dropped 4 bases and J dropped 6 bases, with 15 bases sitting between them. Germline V gene sequence: CDR1 LGHNA, CDR2 YNFKEQ. The CDR3 spans 14 residues. CDR3 amino acids: CASSRSVQGPEAFF. The CDR3 coding sequence is TGTGCCAGCAGCCGGTCCGTACAGGGCCCTGAAGCTTTCTTT.

This clonotype was seen only once. The V call is TRBV4-3, the J call TRBJ1-1; maybe TRBD1 (6 bases). The CDR3 contains 15 residues. CDR1 is LGHNA and CDR2 is YSLEER in the germline V gene. The V end was cut by 1 base, the J end by 6 bases, with 15 bases between. The CDR3 nucleotides read TGCGCCAGCAGCCAAGGGGCAGGGGCGATCGCTGAAGCTTTCTTT. This codes for CASSQGAGAIAEAFF.

V and J are TRBV6-2 or TRBV6-3 and TRBJ2-1; D is uncertain. V lost 2 bases, J lost 5 bases, and 4 bases lay in between. The CDR3 contains 12 residues. Per the germline V gene, CDR1 is MNHEY and CDR2 is SVGEGT. CDR3 region: CASSYRDNEQFF. CDR3 DNA: TGTGCCAGCAGTTACAGGGACAATGAGCAGTTCTTC.

This clonotype has a single count. The CDR3 nucleotides are TGTGCCAGCCTTAGCGGGGACCAGTTTCAGCAGTACTTC. This translates into CASLSGDQFQQYF. The chain links TRBV7-2 to TRBJ2-7, with 8 bases aligning to TRBD2. The CDR3 consists of 13 residues. V lost 8 bases and J lost 8; bases outside the gene matches: 11. Germline lookup yields CDR1 SGHTA and CDR2 FQGNSA.

This rearrangement joins TRBV4-3 to TRBJ2-3, with TRBD2 matching 10 bases. The J segment lost 4 bases and the V segment lost 4 bases, leaving 11 bases of the junction unmatched. CDR1 and CDR2 from the germline V gene are LGHNA and YSLEER. CDR3 length equals 17 residues. CDR3 region: CASSLTSLAGGADTQYF. The CDR3 DNA reads TGCGCCAGCAGCCTCACCTCGTTAGCGGGAGGAGCAGATACGCAGTATTTT.

This sequence joins TRBV28 and TRBJ2-7; no firm D call. In germline, CDR1 is MDHEN, CDR2 SYDVKM. The ends were cut back, 5 bases at V and 0 bases at J, with 8 bases in the middle. CDR3 length equals 13 residues. The CDR3 loop reads CASSGRISYEQYF. CDR3 nucleotide sequence: TGTGCCAGCAGTGGGCGGATCTCCTACGAGCAGTACTTC.

The chain joins TRBV2 to TRBJ2-3, with D unresolved. The V and J ends lost 4 bases and 5 bases respectively, with 10 bases between them. Looked up from germline, CDR1 is SNHLY and CDR2 is FYNNEI. CDR3 length: 13 amino acids. CDR3 protein: CASSVALIDTQYF. The CDR3 DNA sequence: TGTGCCAGCAGTGTCGCGTTGATAGATACGCAGTATTTT.

J is TRBJ1-5 and V is TRBV27; 8 bases map to TRBD1. The CDR3 loop spans 17 amino acids. V shed 5 bases, J shed 0 bases, and the junction held 9 bases outside the gene matches. Germline V CDR1 and CDR2: MNHEY, SMNVEV (reference sequence). CDR3 loop: CASSIAGGVHSNQPQHF. CDR3 coding DNA: TGTGCCAGCAGTATCGCAGGGGGCGTACATAGCAATCAGCCCCAGCATTTT.

The V gene is TRBV9, the J gene TRBJ2-7; D is possibly TRBD1 (6 bases). The CDR3 extends over 14 amino acids. Germline V gives CDR1 SGDLS, CDR2 YYNGEE. Trimming left V 3 bases short and J 3 bases short, with 13 bases between. CDR3 in amino acids: CASSAGGIYYEQYF. The CDR3 DNA follows: TGTGCCAGCAGCGCTGGGGGCATATACTACGAGCAGTACTTC. The entire variable domain, with the rest obtained from reference TRBV9 and TRBJ2-7, is as follows: DSGVTQTPKHLITATGQRVTLRCSPRSGDLSVYWYQQSLDQGLQFLIQYYNGEERAKGNILERFSAQQFPDLHSELNLSSLELGDSALYFCASSAGGIYYEQYFGPGTRLTVT.

This clonotype was seen just once. The gene calls are TRBV11-2 and TRBJ2-5, with 13 bases fitting TRBD2. This CDR3 region has 16 residues. Germline CDR1 and CDR2: SGHAT and FQNNGV. V shed 5 bases, J shed 2 bases, and the junction held 5 bases outside the gene matches. The CDR3 DNA sequence: TGTGCCAGCAGCCCGACTAGCGGGGGGCCGCAAGAGACCCAGTACTTC. Translation: CASSPTSGGPQETQYF.

The V and J genes are TRBV6-5 and TRBJ2-6; D could derive from TRBD1 or TRBD2 (5 bases each). Trimming left V 4 bases short and J 5 bases short, with 18 bases between. The CDR3 is 17 amino acids. Germline V gene lookup returns CDR1 MNHEY and CDR2 SVGAGI. CDR3 DNA sequence: TGTGCCAGCAGTTCCTCCCTTGGGGGATTCTGGGCCAACGTCCTGACTTTC. Translated: CASSSSLGGFWANVLTF.